This note documents a single TCR beta chain sequence. The sample holds many counts of this clonotype. This receptor's antigen is unknown. Base qualities are not at hand, and no much larger clone is one base apart. This sample stems from a study of identical twins (dated by TCRdb to the mid-2010s). Broadly, across the study: To test whether fetal clonotypes persist, this study deep-sequenced TCR alpha and beta repertoires from monozygotic twins, from unrelated adults of various ages, and from cord blood. To rule out contamination, the twin experiments were replicated at different times with different library preparation protocols.

Every donor in the study was a healthy Caucasian. The researchers also sequenced three unrelated adults who were not twins: a male aged 18 to 29, a male aged 50 to 60, and a female aged 50 to 60. Miltenyi CD45RO+ enrichment and human naive T-cell isolation kits were used to isolate memory (CD45RO+) and naive T cells from PBMC. The library was obtained by 5' RACE. The listed sequencing device is Illumina HiSeq 2000. Template switching introduced a universal primer binding site; the final cDNA contained a unique molecular identifier, enabling accurate counting of TCR cDNA molecules. Specific primers in the conserved constant-segment region were used to synthesize first-strand cDNA for the TCR alpha and beta chains. To control for contamination, every cDNA library was double barcoded, receiving both a SMART-Mk sample barcode and Illumina barcodes. Two successive PCR steps introduced TruSeq adapter sequences along with Illumina sample barcodes. Sequencing of the TCR alpha and beta cDNA libraries was done on the Illumina HiSeq platform using custom primers. The paper's data handling went like this. MiGEC was used to process raw reads and extract unique molecular identifiers, and MiXCR was used to find CDR3 positions. For each individual, recombination models were inferred using an EM algorithm with the repgenHMM and IGoR tools. The analysis of shared clonotypes was done with the tcR package in R, with sharing normalized by the product of cloneset sizes. To study raw recombination without the effects of thymic and clonal selection, out-of-frame nonproductive sequences were analyzed. In TCRdb, the public reads were trimmed at Q25 with fastp and aligned with MiXCR, with productive beta chains retained. Merged by CDR3 protein, the rows form single entries marked with the most common genes and DNA. The V and J calls here are based on TCRdb, not the publication. Counted in this sample were 690,000 or so distinct CDR3 sequences; approximately 6% of them appeared once. The ten top clones hold 1.5% to 2% of the sample.

General study outcomes and caveats: In monozygotic twins, recombination models systematically underestimated out-of-frame TCR alpha sharing, but the models matched the sharing seen between unrelated individuals. Out-of-frame TCR alpha sequences shared between twins showed an excess of low generation-probability sequences compared with coincidental sharing between unrelated individuals. Because the same donors could not be followed over many years, the conclusions depended on cross-sectional statistical analysis. Fewer insertions were carried by abundant cord blood beta clonotypes; a weaker similar trend was observed in young adult naive repertoires, while no such trend was observed in memory repertoires. Excess twin sharing in beta out-of-frame sequences was weaker because fewer shared sequences lowered the signal-to-noise ratio. Zero-insertion analyses could be partly confounded by invariant T cells such as MAIT and iNKT, though diverse VJ usage argued against such confounding for most clonotypes.

This sequence originates from a man aged 18 to 29 in good health. The sequenced sample consisted of naive T cells sorted from blood. The meaning of the sample's cell subset or site label: cells isolated with a human naive T-cell isolation kit.

The encoded CDR3 is CASSLRDVNEQYF. The sequence in DNA is TGTGCCAGCAGTTTACGGGACGTCAACGAGCAGTACTTC. The chain is encoded by TRBV12-3 or TRBV12-4 joined to TRBJ2-7, with the D call tentatively TRBD1 or TRBD2, each fitting 5 bases. From its cysteine to its phenylalanine, the CDR3 spans 13 amino acids. CDR3 DNA only is kept here, 39 bases in frame from base 1. V is reduced by 2 bases and J by 5 bases, leaving a spacing of 10 bases between them.